In this sample, the clone carrying this T cell receptor (beta chain) turned up once. This entry comes from a study of blood T cell repertoires in COVID-19. About the study: The United States, Italy and Spain were the sources of the acute and convalescent COVID-19 samples. Nucleic acid was either cDNA or gDNA, and it came from T cells, B-cell-depleted T cells, or PBMCs.

The authors' processing: Amplification of reference gene primers provided the estimated nucleated cell counts. Clones were sequenced by immunoSEQ multiplex PCR, and TCRdb holds only the in-frame ones, with some missing. V and J calls and clone size are copied from that table; D and trimming were computed from the DNA. The table records 70,000 to 100,000 clones, over 70% of them present only once. This clonotype originated in a woman aged 50 to 65 with acute or convalescent COVID-19. Sequenced material: peripheral blood.

The DNA of the CDR3 is TGTGCCAGTAGTACCGTCACGGACTATATCAAGGGAGCTTTCTTT. This gives the protein CASSTVTDYIKGAFF. This chain links TRBV19 with TRBJ1-1, with D hard to call. CDR3 length: 15 amino acids. With 4 bases removed from V and 10 bases from J, the gap between germline ends came to 22 bases. Germline V gene sequence: CDR1 LNHDA, CDR2 SQIVND (reference sequence).